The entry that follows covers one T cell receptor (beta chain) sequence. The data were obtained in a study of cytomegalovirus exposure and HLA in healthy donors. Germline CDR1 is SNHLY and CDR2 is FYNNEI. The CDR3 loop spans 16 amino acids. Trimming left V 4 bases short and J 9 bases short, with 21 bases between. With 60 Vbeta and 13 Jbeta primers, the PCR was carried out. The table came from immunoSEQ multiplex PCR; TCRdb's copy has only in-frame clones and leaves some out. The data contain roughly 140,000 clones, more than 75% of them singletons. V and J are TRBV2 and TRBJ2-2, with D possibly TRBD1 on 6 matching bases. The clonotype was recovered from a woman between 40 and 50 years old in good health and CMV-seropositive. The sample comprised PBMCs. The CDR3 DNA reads TGTGCCAGCAGTGTTAGGGGAGCAAGGGGGACCAGGGAGCTGTTTTTT. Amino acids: CASSVRGARGTRELFF.